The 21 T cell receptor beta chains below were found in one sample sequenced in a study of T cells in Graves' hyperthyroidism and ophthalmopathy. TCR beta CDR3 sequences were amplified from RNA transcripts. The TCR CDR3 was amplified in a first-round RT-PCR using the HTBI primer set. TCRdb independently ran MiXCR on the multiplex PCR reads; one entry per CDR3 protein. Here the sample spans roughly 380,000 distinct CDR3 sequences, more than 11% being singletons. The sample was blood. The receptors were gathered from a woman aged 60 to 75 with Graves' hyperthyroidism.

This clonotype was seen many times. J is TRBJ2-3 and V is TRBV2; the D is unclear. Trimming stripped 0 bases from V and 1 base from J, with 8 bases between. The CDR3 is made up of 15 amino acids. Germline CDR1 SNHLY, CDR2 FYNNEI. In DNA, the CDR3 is TGTGCCAGCAGTGAAGCGGTACTCGGCACAGATACGCAGTATTTT. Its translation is CASSEAVLGTDTQYF.

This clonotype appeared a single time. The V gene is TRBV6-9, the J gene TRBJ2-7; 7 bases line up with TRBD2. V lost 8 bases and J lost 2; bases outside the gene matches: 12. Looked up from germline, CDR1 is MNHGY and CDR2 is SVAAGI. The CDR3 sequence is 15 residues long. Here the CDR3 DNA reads TGTGCCAGCGTTACAGGACTAGTTCAAGCCTACGAGCAGTACTTC. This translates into CASVTGLVQAYEQYF.

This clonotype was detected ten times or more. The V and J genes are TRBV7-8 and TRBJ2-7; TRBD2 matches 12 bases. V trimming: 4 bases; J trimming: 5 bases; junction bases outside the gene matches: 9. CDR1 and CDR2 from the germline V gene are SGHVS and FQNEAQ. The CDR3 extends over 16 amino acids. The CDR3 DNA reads TGTGCCAGCAGCTGGCGGACTAGCGGGATTACCCACGAGCAGTACTTC. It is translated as CASSWRTSGITHEQYF.

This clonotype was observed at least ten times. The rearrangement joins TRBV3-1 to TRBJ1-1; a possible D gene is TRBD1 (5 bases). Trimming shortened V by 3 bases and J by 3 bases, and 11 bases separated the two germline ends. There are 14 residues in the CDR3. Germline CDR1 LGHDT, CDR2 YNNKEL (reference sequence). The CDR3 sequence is CASSHRQRYTEAFF. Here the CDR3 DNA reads TGTGCCAGCAGCCATCGACAGAGGTACACTGAAGCTTTCTTT.

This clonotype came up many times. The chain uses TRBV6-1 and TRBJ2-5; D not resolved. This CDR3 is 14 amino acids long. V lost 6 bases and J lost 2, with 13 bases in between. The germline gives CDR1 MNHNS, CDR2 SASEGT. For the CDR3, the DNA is TGTGCCAGCAGCTCTCCAAGCGAGCAAGAGACCCAGTACTTC. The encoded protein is CASSSPSEQETQYF.

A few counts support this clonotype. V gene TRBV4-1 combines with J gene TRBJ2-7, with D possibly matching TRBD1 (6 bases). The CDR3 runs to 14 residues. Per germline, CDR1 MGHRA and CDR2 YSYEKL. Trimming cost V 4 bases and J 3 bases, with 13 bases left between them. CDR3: CASSPQTGRYEQYF. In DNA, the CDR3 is TGCGCCAGCAGCCCCCAGACAGGCCGCTACGAGCAGTACTTC.

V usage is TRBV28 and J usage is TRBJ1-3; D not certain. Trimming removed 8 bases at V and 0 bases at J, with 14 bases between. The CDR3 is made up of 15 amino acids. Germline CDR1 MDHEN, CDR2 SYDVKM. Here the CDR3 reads CASRWGGSSGNTIYF. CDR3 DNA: TGTGCCAGCCGTTGGGGTGGTAGCTCTGGAAACACCATATATTTT. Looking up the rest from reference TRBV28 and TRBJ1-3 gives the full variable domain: DVKVTQSSRYLVKRTGEKVFLECVQDMDHENMFWYRQDPGLGLRLIYFSYDVKMKEKGDIPEGYSVSREKKERFSLILESASTNQTSMYLCASRWGGSSGNTIYFGEGSWLTVV.

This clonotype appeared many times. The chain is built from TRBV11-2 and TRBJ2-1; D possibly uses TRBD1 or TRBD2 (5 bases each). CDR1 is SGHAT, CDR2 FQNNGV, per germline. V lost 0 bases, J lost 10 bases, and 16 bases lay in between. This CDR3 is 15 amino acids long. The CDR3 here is CASSLEGGRVREQFF. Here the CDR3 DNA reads TGTGCCAGCAGCTTAGAAGGAGGCAGGGTTCGGGAGCAGTTCTTC.

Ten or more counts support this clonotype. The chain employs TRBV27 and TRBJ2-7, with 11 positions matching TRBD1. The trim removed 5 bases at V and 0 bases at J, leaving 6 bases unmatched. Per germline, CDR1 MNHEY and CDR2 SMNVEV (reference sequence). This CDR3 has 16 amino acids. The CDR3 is CASSRDGQGASYEQYF. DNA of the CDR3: TGTGCCAGCAGTAGGGACGGACAGGGGGCCTCCTACGAGCAGTACTTC.

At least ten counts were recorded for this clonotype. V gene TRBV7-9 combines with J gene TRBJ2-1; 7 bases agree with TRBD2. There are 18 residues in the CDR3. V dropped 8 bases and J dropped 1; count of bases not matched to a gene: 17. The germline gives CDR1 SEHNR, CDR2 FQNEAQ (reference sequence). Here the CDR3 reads CASAPSPGRARSYNEQFF. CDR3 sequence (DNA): TGTGCCAGCGCGCCATCGCCAGGGAGGGCCAGGTCCTACAATGAGCAGTTCTTC.

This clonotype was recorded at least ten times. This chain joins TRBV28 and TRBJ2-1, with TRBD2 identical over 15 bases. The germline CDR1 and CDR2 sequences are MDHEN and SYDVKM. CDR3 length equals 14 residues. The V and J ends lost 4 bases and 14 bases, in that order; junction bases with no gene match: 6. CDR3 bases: TGTGCCAGCAGTTCAGCCGGACTAGCGGGAGGGGAGTTCTTC. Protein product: CASSSAGLAGGEFF.

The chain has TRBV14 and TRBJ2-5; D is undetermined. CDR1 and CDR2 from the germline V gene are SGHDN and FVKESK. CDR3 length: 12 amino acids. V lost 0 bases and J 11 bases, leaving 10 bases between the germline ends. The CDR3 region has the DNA TGTGCCAGCAGCCAAGATCGGTGGGCTCAGTACTTC. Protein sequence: CASSQDRWAQYF.

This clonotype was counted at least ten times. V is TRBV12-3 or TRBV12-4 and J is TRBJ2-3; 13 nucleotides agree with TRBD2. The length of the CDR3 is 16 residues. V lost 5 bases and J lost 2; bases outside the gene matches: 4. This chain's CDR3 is CASSQGLAGYTDTQYF. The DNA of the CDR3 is TGTGCCAGCAGTCAGGGACTAGCGGGGTACACAGATACGCAGTATTTT.

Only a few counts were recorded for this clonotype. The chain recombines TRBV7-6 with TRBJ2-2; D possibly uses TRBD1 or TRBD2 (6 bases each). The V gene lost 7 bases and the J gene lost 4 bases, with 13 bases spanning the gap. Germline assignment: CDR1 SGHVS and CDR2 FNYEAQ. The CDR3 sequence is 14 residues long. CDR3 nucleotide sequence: TGTGCCAGCACCGACGGAGGGGGCACCGGGGAGCTGTTTTTT. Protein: CASTDGGGTGELFF. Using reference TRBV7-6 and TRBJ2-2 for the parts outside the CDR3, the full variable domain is GAGVSQSPRYKVTKRGQDVALRCDPISGHVSLYWYRQALGQGPEFLTYFNYEAQQDKSGLPNDRFSAERPEGSISTLTIQRTEQRDSAMYRCASTDGGGTGELFFGEGSRLTVL.

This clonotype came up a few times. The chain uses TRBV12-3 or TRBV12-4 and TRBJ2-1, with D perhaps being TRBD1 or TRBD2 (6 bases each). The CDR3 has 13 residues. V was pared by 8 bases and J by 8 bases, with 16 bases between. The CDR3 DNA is TGTGCCAGCGGCGGGACAACCTTCGATGAGCAGTTCTTC. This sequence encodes CASGGTTFDEQFF.

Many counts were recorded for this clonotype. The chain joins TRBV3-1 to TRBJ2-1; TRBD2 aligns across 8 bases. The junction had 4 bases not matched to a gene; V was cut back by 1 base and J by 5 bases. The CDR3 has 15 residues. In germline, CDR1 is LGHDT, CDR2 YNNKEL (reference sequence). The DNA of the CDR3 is TGTGCCAGCAGCCAAGGACTAGCGCCCAACAATGAGCAGTTCTTC. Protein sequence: CASSQGLAPNNEQFF.

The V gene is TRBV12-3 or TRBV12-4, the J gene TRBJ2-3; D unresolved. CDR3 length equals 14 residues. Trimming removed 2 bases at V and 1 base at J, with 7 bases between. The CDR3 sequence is CASSLTHGTDTQYF. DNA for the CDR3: TGTGCCAGCAGTTTAACGCATGGCACAGATACGCAGTATTTT.

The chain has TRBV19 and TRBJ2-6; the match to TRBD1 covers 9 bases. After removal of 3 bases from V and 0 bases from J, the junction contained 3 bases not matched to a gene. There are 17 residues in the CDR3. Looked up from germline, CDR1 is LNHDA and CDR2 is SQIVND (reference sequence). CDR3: CASSIGQGSSGANVLTF. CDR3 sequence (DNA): TGTGCCAGTAGTATCGGACAGGGGAGCTCTGGGGCCAACGTCCTGACTTTC.

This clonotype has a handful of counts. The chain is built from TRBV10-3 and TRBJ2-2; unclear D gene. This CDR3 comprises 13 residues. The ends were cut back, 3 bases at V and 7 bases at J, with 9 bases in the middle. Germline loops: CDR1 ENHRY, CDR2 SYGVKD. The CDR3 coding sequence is TGTGCCATCAGTGAAGGCCCATTCGGGGAGCTGTTTTTT. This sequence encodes CAISEGPFGELFF.

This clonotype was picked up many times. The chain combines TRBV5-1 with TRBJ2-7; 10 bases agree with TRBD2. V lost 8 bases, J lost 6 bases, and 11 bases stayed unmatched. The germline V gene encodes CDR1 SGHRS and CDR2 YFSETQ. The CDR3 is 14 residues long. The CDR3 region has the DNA TGCGCCAGTACCGCTAGCGGGAGTTTGGGCGAGCAGTACTTC. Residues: CASTASGSLGEQYF.

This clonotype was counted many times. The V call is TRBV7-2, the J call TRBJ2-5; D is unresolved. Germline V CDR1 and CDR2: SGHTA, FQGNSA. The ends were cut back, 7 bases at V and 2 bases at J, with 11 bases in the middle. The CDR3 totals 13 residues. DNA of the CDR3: TGTGCCAGCATCCACGAGTATCAAGAGACCCAGTACTTC. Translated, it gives CASIHEYQETQYF.